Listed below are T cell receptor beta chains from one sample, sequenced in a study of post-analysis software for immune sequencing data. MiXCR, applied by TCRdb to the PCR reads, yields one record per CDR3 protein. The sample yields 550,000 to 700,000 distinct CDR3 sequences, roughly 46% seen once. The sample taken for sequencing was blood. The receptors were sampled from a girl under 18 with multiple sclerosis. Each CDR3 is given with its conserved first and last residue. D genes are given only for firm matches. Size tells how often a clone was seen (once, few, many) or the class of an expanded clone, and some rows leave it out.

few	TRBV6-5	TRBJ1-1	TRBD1	TGTGCCAGCAGGAGACAGGGCCTTCCGAACACTGAAGCTTTCTTT	CASRRQGLPNTEAFF
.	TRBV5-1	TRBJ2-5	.	TGCGCCAGCAGCTTGGTACCCAGACAAGAGACCCAGTACTTC	CASSLVPRQETQYF
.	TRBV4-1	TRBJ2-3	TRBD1	TGCGCCAGCAGCCAAGACCCCCCGACAGGGTCGTCAGATACGCAGTATTTT	CASSQDPPTGSSDTQYF
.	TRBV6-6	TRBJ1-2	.	TGTGCCAGCAGTTACACGCAGGGTGGCCACACCTTC	CASSYTQGGHTF
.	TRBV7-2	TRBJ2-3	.	TGTGCCAGCAGCTTATTTCCCAGCACAGATACGCAGTATTTT	CASSLFPSTDTQYF
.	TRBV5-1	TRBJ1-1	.	TGCGCCGGCAGCTTGATTGGTTCGGACACTGAAGCTTTCTTT	CAGSLIGSDTEAFF
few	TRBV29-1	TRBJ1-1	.	TGCAGCGTTGAATTTGTAGGGGGTATGAACACTGAAGCTTTCTTT	CSVEFVGGMNTEAFF
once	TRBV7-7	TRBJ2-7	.	TGTGCCAGCAGCCTGGGACCTGTTAGCTCCTACGAGCAGTACTTC	CASSLGPVSSYEQYF
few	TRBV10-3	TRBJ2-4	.	TGTGCCATCAGTGAGTCGGCGGGGGCGACCAAAAACATTCAGTACTTC	CAISESAGATKNIQYF
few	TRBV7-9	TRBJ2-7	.	TGTGCCAGCAGCTCATGGACCGAGGGGCACGAGCAGTACTTC	CASSSWTEGHEQYF
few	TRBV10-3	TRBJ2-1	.	TGTGCCATCAACGCGGGCAGGGAAATCAACAATGAGCAGTTCTTC	CAINAGREINNEQFF
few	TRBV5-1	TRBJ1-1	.	TGCGCCAGCAGCTTGAGAGCAGGGGCTGGGAACACTGAAGCTTTCTTT	CASSLRAGAGNTEAFF
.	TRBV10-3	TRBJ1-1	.	TGTGCCATCAGTGGCTCTACAGGGAATAACACTGAAGCTTTCTTT	CAISGSTGNNTEAFF
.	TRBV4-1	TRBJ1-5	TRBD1	TGCGCCAGCAGCCGCAGGACAGGGCTACCACCCCAGCATTTT	CASSRRTGLPPQHF
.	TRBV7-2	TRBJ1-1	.	TGTGCCAGCAGCTTTATGGTGAACACTGAAGCTTTCTTT	CASSFMVNTEAFF
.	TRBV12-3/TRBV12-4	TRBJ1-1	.	TGTGCCAGCAGTTTAGGCACCCCAGGAACTGAAGCTTTCTTT	CASSLGTPGTEAFF
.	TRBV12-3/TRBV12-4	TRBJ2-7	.	TGTGCCGGCAGCCCCTTGAGCAGGGCCTCCTACGAGCAGTACTTC	CAGSPLSRASYEQYF
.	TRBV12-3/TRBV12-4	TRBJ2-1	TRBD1	TGTGCCAGCAGTTGGACAGGGGGCCTTAGGCAGTTCTTC	CASSWTGGLRQFF
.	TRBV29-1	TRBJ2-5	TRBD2	TGCAGCGTCGCGACTAGCGGGACAGAGACCCAGTACTTC	CSVATSGTETQYF
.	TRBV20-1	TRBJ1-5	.	TGCAGTTTACAAAGAGGAGGGGAGCCCCAGCATTTT	CSLQRGGEPQHF
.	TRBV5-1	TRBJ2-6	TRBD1	TGCGCCAGCAGCTTGAGGACAGGGGACTCTGGGGCCAACGTCCTGACTTTC	CASSLRTGDSGANVLTF
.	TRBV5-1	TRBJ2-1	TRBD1	TGCGCCAGCAGCCTGACAGGGGGCGCTGAGAATGAGCAGTTCTTC	CASSLTGGAENEQFF
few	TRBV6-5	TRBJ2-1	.	TGTGCCAGCAGTTACGCCACAGGGTATGAGCAGTTCTTC	CASSYATGYEQFF
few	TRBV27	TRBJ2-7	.	TGTGCCAGCAGATTTTCGGGACACCCAGCCTACGAGCAGTACTTC	CASRFSGHPAYEQYF